A single sample gave rise to the 25 T cell receptor beta chains below, sequenced in a study of blood T cell repertoires in COVID-19. Profiled with immunoSEQ multiplex PCR; TCRdb holds only in-frame clones, not every one. Among about 280,000 clones listed, approximately 85% were seen once. Sequenced material: peripheral blood. All receptors derive from a woman in her 70s with acute or convalescent COVID-19.

As to this clone: Other DNA sequences of this sample code for an identical CDR3. This rearrangement joins TRBV10-3 to TRBJ2-5; D remains ambiguous. The germline CDR1 and CDR2 sequences are ENHRY and SYGVKD. CDR3 length: 15 amino acids. V lost 0 bases, J lost 5 bases, and 13 bases lay in between. As DNA, the CDR3 is TGTGCCATCAGTGAGTCGACATCGGTCTTGGAGACCCAGTACTTC. Amino acid sequence: CAISESTSVLETQYF.

A remark on this clone: The sample has other DNA sequences that encode this CDR3 too. The chain joins TRBV7-8 to TRBJ2-7; 7 positions match TRBD1. This CDR3 is 13 amino acids long. Germline V gene sequence: CDR1 SGHVS, CDR2 FQNEAQ. J gave up 3 bases and V 1 base, and 0 bases lay outside the gene matches. The CDR3 nucleotides read TGTGCCAGCAGCTTAGACAGGGGCTACGAGCAGTACTTC. Protein: CASSLDRGYEQYF.

This clone was recorded once. This chain links TRBV7-9 with TRBJ2-1, with 7 bases identical to TRBD1. Germline-derived CDR1 and CDR2 are SEHNR and FQNEAQ (reference sequence). The CDR3 is made up of 14 amino acids. V lost 5 bases and J lost 4; bases outside the gene matches: 5. This CDR3 reads CASSEQGSYNEQFF. As DNA, the CDR3 is TGTGCCAGCAGCGAACAGGGGTCTTACAATGAGCAGTTCTTC.

The chain is built from TRBV2 and TRBJ1-2; tentative D call: TRBD1 (5 bases). V lost 11 bases to trimming and J lost 5 bases, with 12 bases between them. This CDR3 has 11 amino acids. The germline gives CDR1 SNHLY, CDR2 FYNNEI. In nucleotides, the CDR3 is TGTGCCGGGGGGGGTCCTTATGGCTACACCTTC. Protein: CAGGGPYGYTF. Combining the CDR3 with reference TRBV2 and TRBJ1-2 gives the whole variable domain EPEVTQTPSHQVTQMGQEVILRCVPISNHLYFYWYRQILGQKVEFLVSFYNNEISEKSEIFDDQFSVERPDGSNFTLKIRSTKLEDSAMYFCAGGGPYGYTFGSGTRLTVV.

The chain has TRBV5-1 and TRBJ2-1; TRBD2 agrees at 15 bases. There are 16 residues in the CDR3. Germline V gene lookup returns CDR1 SGHRS and CDR2 YFSETQ. V was clipped by 1 base and J by 7 bases; unmatched bases: 3. The CDR3 bases are TGCGCCAGCAGCTTGCCGGGACTAGCGGGGGGAAATGAGCAGTTCTTC. It yields the protein CASSLPGLAGGNEQFF.

This clone was recorded once. The chain couples TRBV6-6 to TRBJ1-2; 9 bases line up with TRBD1. Losses at the gene ends were 2 bases for V and 4 bases for J; bases not matched to a gene: 5. This CDR3 contains 15 residues. In germline, CDR1 is MNHNY, CDR2 SVGAGI (reference sequence). The CDR3 region is CASSYRQGVVYGYTF. DNA of the CDR3: TGTGCCAGCAGTTACCGACAGGGGGTGGTCTATGGCTACACCTTC.

V and J are TRBV4-1 and TRBJ1-2; D is perhaps TRBD1 (6 bases). Per the germline V gene, CDR1 is MGHRA and CDR2 is YSYEKL. V lost 0 bases and J lost 8, with 13 bases in between. This CDR3 has 14 residues. CDR3 sequence reads: CASSQDGGIDGYTF. DNA of the CDR3: TGCGCCAGCAGCCAAGATGGGGGCATCGACGGCTACACCTTC.

V usage is TRBV9 and J usage is TRBJ2-2, with 8 nucleotides matching TRBD2. V shed 0 bases, J shed 5 bases, and the junction held 6 bases outside the gene matches. The V gene's germline CDR1 is SGDLS and CDR2 YYNGEE. CDR3 length: 16 residues. CDR3 in DNA: TGTGCCAGCAGCGTAGGCGCGGGAGGTGGTACCGGGGAGCTGTTTTTT. This codes for CASSVGAGGGTGELFF.

The chain combines TRBV7-2 with TRBJ1-3; D call uncertain. From germline, CDR1 is SGHTA and CDR2 FQGNSA. The CDR3 consists of 17 residues. Trimming left V 5 bases short and J 0 bases short, with 17 bases between. CDR3 sequence (DNA): TGTGCCAGCAGCACGGAATTCGGGTCGCTCTCTGGAAACACCATATATTTT. Its translation is CASSTEFGSLSGNTIYF.

The rearrangement links TRBV2 to TRBJ1-2, with 7 positions matching TRBD1. Germline-derived CDR1 and CDR2 are SNHLY and FYNNEI. CDR3 length equals 13 residues. Germline trimming cut 4 bases from V and 7 bases from J; bases unmatched to any gene: 6. CDR3 residues: CASSAGTVSGYTF. The CDR3 DNA reads as TGTGCCAGCAGTGCCGGGACAGTTAGTGGCTACACCTTC.

CDR3 nucleotides: TGTGCCAGCAGCTATTCCGGGAGCGAAGCTTTCTTT. This encodes CASSYSGSEAFF. The chain couples TRBV7-9 to TRBJ1-1, with D unresolved. Germline V CDR1 and CDR2: SEHNR, FQNEAQ (reference sequence). This CDR3 has 12 amino acids. The V end lost 4 bases, the J end lost 8 bases, and 11 bases lay between the germline ends. The entire variable domain, with the rest obtained from reference TRBV7-9 and TRBJ1-1, is as follows: DTGVSQNPRHKITKRGQNVTFRCDPISEHNRLYWYRQTLGQGPEFLTYFQNEAQLEKSRLLSDRFSAERPKGSFSTLEIQRTEQGDSAMYLCASSYSGSEAFFGQGTRLTVV.

This rearrangement joins TRBV5-6 to TRBJ2-5; no firm D call. CDR1 SGHDT and CDR2 YYEEEE come from the germline V gene. This CDR3 spans 13 amino acids. V lost 4 bases and J lost 5, with 12 bases in between. CDR3 in DNA: TGTGCCAGCAGCGTTGATTACTCGGAGACCCAGTACTTC. Translating it yields CASSVDYSETQYF.

The rearrangement uses TRBV6-5 and TRBJ1-2; unclear D gene. The CDR3 totals 12 residues. From germline, CDR1 is MNHEY and CDR2 SVGAGI. V was shortened by 6 bases and J by 0 bases, with 5 bases between the two germline ends. CDR3 DNA sequence: TGTGCCAGCAGACGCGCTAACTATGGCTACACCTTC. It encodes CASRRANYGYTF.

This chain uses TRBV5-1 with TRBJ2-3; weak D call: TRBD1 (5 bases). Looked up from germline, CDR1 is SGHRS and CDR2 is YFSETQ. V was trimmed by 0 bases and J by 2 bases, leaving 10 bases between them. The CDR3 length is 15 residues. CDR3 DNA sequence: TGCGCCAGCAGCTTGGGACAGTCTTACACAGATACGCAGTATTTT. This codes for CASSLGQSYTDTQYF.

In this sample, this clone turned up a few times. The chain has TRBV6-6 and TRBJ1-2; D is perhaps TRBD1 (6 bases). The length of the CDR3 is 14 residues. The germline V gene encodes CDR1 MNHNY and CDR2 SVGAGI (reference sequence). The V end lost 2 bases, the J end lost 6 bases, and 13 bases lay between the germline ends. The CDR3 DNA sequence: TGTGCCAGCAGTTACCTAGCTGCAGGGGATGGCTACACCTTC. Translating gives CASSYLAAGDGYTF.

The gene calls are TRBV19 and TRBJ2-6, with a possible D match to TRBD1 (6 bases). This CDR3 comprises 17 residues. Germline CDR1 is LNHDA and CDR2 is SQIVND (reference sequence). Trimming took off 0 bases at V and 0 bases at J, with 9 bases between the two ends. CDR3 sequence reads: CASSIEQGSSGANVLTF. The CDR3 DNA is TGTGCCAGTAGTATAGAACAGGGCTCCTCTGGGGCCAACGTCCTGACTTTC. Full variable domain (missing parts from reference TRBV19 and TRBJ2-6): DGGITQSPKYLFRKEGQNVTLSCEQNLNHDAMYWYRQDPGQGLRLIYYSQIVNDFQKGDIAEGYSVSREKKESFPLTVTSAQKNPTAFYLCASSIEQGSSGANVLTFGAGSRLTVL.

This clone was seen a handful of times. The J gene is TRBJ1-3, the V gene TRBV15; D is unclear. The CDR3 covers 14 residues. The germline V and J ends were trimmed by 5 bases and 4 bases, with 12 bases remaining between them. The germline gives CDR1 LNHNV, CDR2 YYDKDF (reference sequence). The CDR3 coding sequence is TGTGCCACCAGCCCCACACAGTTCGGAAACACCATATATTTT. Its protein is CATSPTQFGNTIYF.

The chain couples TRBV5-1 to TRBJ2-7; D may be TRBD1 (6 bases). Germline CDR1 SGHRS, CDR2 YFSETQ. Between the trimmed V and J ends, which lost 4 bases and 6 bases, there was a span of 17 bases. The CDR3 is 14 residues long. The CDR3 loop reads CASSLIQGKGEQYF. Here the CDR3 DNA reads TGCGCCAGCAGCCTGATTCAGGGGAAGGGCGAGCAGTACTTC.

The chain has TRBV18 and TRBJ1-5; D not certain. Looked up from germline, CDR1 is KGHSH and CDR2 is LQKENI. V lost 3 bases to trimming and J lost 1 base, with 7 bases between them. This CDR3 is built from 14 residues. The CDR3 bases are TGTGCCAGCTCACCCACAGTAAGCAATCAGCCCCAGCATTTT. The encoded protein is CASSPTVSNQPQHF.

The chain couples TRBV19 to TRBJ1-4, with D hard to call. Germline CDR1 is LNHDA and CDR2 is SQIVND (reference sequence). The V gene lost 9 bases and the J gene lost 8 bases, with 13 bases spanning the gap. CDR3 length: 12 residues. CDR3 DNA: TGTGCCAGCTGCCGGACGGGAGAAAAACTGTTTTTT. Protein: CASCRTGEKLFF.

This sequence joins TRBV6-6 and TRBJ2-1; 11 nucleotides agree with TRBD2. The germline V gene has CDR1 MNHNY and CDR2 SVGAGI (reference sequence). The CDR3 sequence is 16 residues long. The V segment lost 2 bases and the J segment 6 bases; nucleotides outside the gene matches: 6. DNA for the CDR3: TGTGCCAGCAGTTACGCTACTAGCGGGGGTGTCAATGAGCAGTTCTTC. It encodes CASSYATSGGVNEQFF.

V is TRBV6-6 and J is TRBJ2-3; 10 bases are shared with TRBD1. The germline gives CDR1 MNHNY, CDR2 SVGAGI (reference sequence). This CDR3 is built from 16 residues. V dropped 4 bases and J dropped 6; count of bases not matched to a gene: 10. DNA of the CDR3: TGTGCCAGCAGTTTACGCCCGACAGGGGGCCCTGATACGCAGTATTTT. This sequence encodes CASSLRPTGGPDTQYF.

J is TRBJ2-3 and V is TRBV9; 7 bases fit TRBD2. Germline V gene lookup returns CDR1 SGDLS and CDR2 YYNGEE. V shed 7 bases and J 0 bases; nucleotides not matched to a gene: 8. The CDR3 sequence is 15 residues long. The CDR3 DNA follows: TGTGCCAGCGCTTCCGGGACTACTAGCACAGATACGCAGTATTTT. Residues: CASASGTTSTDTQYF.

The chain combines TRBV30 with TRBJ2-6, with D possibly matching TRBD2 (5 bases). Germline CDR1 reads GTSNPN; CDR2 reads SVGIG (reference sequence). V shed 0 bases and J shed 0 bases, with 6 bases lying between them. This CDR3 spans 15 amino acids. CDR3 sequence reads: CAWSVRDSGANVLTF. Here the CDR3 DNA reads TGTGCCTGGAGTGTACGGGACTCTGGGGCCAACGTCCTGACTTTC.

The J gene is TRBJ1-6, the V gene TRBV9; perhaps TRBD1 as D (6 bases). The length of the CDR3 is 15 residues. The V gene lost 3 bases and the J gene lost 8 bases, with 15 bases spanning the gap. The germline V gene encodes CDR1 SGDLS and CDR2 YYNGEE. In DNA, the CDR3 is TGTGCCAGCAGCGCATATGGACAGAATTATTCACCCCTCCACTTT. Protein sequence: CASSAYGQNYSPLHF. Full variable domain (missing parts from reference TRBV9 and TRBJ1-6): DSGVTQTPKHLITATGQRVTLRCSPRSGDLSVYWYQQSLDQGLQFLIQYYNGEERAKGNILERFSAQQFPDLHSELNLSSLELGDSALYFCASSAYGQNYSPLHFGNGTRLTVT.